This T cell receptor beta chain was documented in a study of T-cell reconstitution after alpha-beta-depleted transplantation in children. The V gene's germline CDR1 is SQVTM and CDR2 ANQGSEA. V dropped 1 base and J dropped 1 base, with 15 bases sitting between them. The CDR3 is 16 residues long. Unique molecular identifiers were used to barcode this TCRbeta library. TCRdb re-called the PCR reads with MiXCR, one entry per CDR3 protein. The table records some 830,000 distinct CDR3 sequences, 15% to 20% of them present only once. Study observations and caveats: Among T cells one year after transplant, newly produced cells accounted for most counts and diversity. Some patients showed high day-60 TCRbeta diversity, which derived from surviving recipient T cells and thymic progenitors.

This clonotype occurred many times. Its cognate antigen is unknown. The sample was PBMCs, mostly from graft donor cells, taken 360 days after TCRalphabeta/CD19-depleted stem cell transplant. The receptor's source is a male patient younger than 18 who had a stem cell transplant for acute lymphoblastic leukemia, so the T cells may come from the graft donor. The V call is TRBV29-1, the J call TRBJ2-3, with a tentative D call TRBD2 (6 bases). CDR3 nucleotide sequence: TGCAGCGTTGAAGGGGACTGGTCGGGTGGCACAGATACGCAGTATTTT. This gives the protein CSVEGDWSGGTDTQYF.